This TCR beta chain appears in the sequencing data of a study of T cell responses to AZD1222 COVID-19 vaccine. Study-level information: Second-dose recipients at about 4 or about 12 weeks were treated as one pooled group.

Notes on this clone: The antigen is not known.

Measured with immunoSEQ multiplex PCR; TCRdb has only the in-frame clones, and not every one. The sample has some 100,000 clones; 88% are singletons. CDR3 length: 15 residues. After removal of 5 bases from V and 5 bases from J, the junction contained 9 bases not matched to a gene. Germline CDR1 reads KGHDR; CDR2 reads SFDVKD. Broader study findings: The sample set comprised mostly white British donors with more females, and clonal diversity was possibly underestimated. Dominant CD4 TCR responses targeted spike regions 160-218 and 743-854. Nearly half of spike-specific TCRs reportedly go after variant regions that carry no mutations.

The receptor's source is an adult in good health. J is TRBJ2-3 and V is TRBV24-1; 7 nucleotides agree with TRBD2. The specimen was peripheral blood, collected on day 0 of AZD1222 vaccination. The CDR3 loop is CATSGAGRSRDTQYF. The CDR3 coding sequence is TGTGCCACCAGTGGAGCGGGGAGGAGTAGAGATACGCAGTATTTT.